One and the same sample provided the 5 T cell receptor beta chains below, sequenced in a study of blood T cell repertoires in COVID-19. Produced via immunoSEQ multiplex PCR; TCRdb's table is partial and in-frame only. The table lists about 26,000 clones, over 75% of them singletons, with about 13% in the top ten. Sequencing used peripheral blood. The receptors come from a human donor in a cohort sampled during active COVID-19. The donor label of this sample is uncertain.

This chain connects TRBV3-1 (or the pseudogene TRBV3-2) to TRBJ1-4, with TRBD1 matching over 9 bases. Trimming at V came to 1 base and at J to 5 bases, leaving 2 bases not matched to a gene. CDR3 length: 15 amino acids. Germline CDR1 LGHDT, CDR2 YNNKEL (reference sequence). The CDR3: CASSQVTGGNEKLFF. In DNA form, the CDR3 reads TGTGCCAGCAGCCAAGTAACAGGGGGCAATGAAAAACTGTTTTTT.

The chain is built from TRBV10-3 and TRBJ2-3; 10 bases match TRBD1. Unmatched junction bases numbered 14, after V lost 7 bases and J lost 4 bases. In germline, CDR1 is ENHRY, CDR2 SYGVKD. The CDR3 extends over 17 amino acids. DNA for the CDR3: TGTGCCATCACCAAGGACCGGGACAGGGGAACAGCAGATACGCAGTATTTT. Translating gives CAITKDRDRGTADTQYF.

This chain uses TRBV19 with TRBJ1-5; maybe TRBD1 (6 bases). The CDR3 has 14 residues. The ends were cut back, 9 bases at V and 6 bases at J, with 18 bases in the middle. Germline lookup yields CDR1 LNHDA and CDR2 SQIVND (reference sequence). The CDR3 spells CASTTTGSLQPQHF. The CDR3 DNA reads TGTGCCAGCACCACAACAGGGAGTCTTCAGCCCCAGCATTTT.

The chain links TRBV5-4 to TRBJ1-6, with D unclear. The CDR3 length is 15 residues. Germline V gives CDR1 SGHNT, CDR2 YYREEE (reference sequence). V lost 4 bases and J 6 bases, leaving 14 bases between the germline ends. The CDR3 sequence: CASSGSGTINSPLHF. The CDR3 DNA reads TGTGCCAGCAGCGGATCGGGAACCATTAATTCACCCCTCCACTTT.

The DNA of the CDR3 is TGCGCCAGCAGCTTGGGGGGAGCGCTTAATGAAAAACTGTTTTTT. Protein: CASSLGGALNEKLFF. The chain carries TRBV5-1 and TRBJ1-4; no clear D gene. The CDR3 extends over 15 amino acids. V was shortened by 0 bases and J by 4 bases, with 10 bases between the two germline ends. CDR1 and CDR2 from the germline V gene are SGHRS and YFSETQ.